This TCR beta chain was obtained from a study of cytomegalovirus exposure and HLA in healthy donors (dated by TCRdb to about 2017). Notes on the research overall: An earlier analysis of about 530 of the donors reported roughly 300 Gb of sequence data and around 110 million unique TCR beta sequences obtained from about 179 million T cells. An early release covering roughly 600 HLA-typed donors comprised about 310 gigabases of sequencing data and approximately 85 million unique TCR sequences. Among the approximately 420 genotyped donors, more than 70% belonged to the genetic ancestry cluster associated with self-reported Caucasian donors. The aim of the study was to test whether cataloging public T cell receptors could identify signatures of past pathogen exposure. Using immunosequencing, the study profiled T cell repertoires from 550 to 750 subjects and related those repertoires to cytomegalovirus serostatus. A separate validation cohort of about 110 different subjects was used in addition to the roughly 670-subject first cohort. High-throughput TCR immunosequencing, statistical association of individual TCRs with disease status, and machine learning were combined to predict cytomegalovirus infection status. To study patterns of TCR occurrence, a later analysis re-analyzed previously published TCR beta repertoires from 650 to 750 donors and added high-resolution HLA genotyping. The later analysis used no new phenotypic data to find candidate immune exposures, relying instead on TCR beta sequences and their occurrence across donors. To decide whether each TCR beta V gene segment behaved as functional or pseudogenic, an earlier analysis of 587 of the donors relied on high-throughput TCR beta sequencing. Donor age, sex, ethnicity and CMV serostatus were compiled together with the repertoire data. In a later genetic analysis, genome-wide SNP genotypes for about three fifths of the roughly 670 donors were used, and that subset was treated as a discovery cohort. Every repertoire in the discovery cohort had been generated on one and the same sequencing platform. Both class I and class II loci were covered by HLA typing, at four-digit resolution. Typing coverage varied by locus: roughly 620-630 donors for A, B, C, DRB1 and DQB1; roughly 510 for DQA1; about 590 for DPA1; 450 to 480 for DPB1. Because of strong linkage in the cohort, 4 to 6 DR-DQ haplotypes were treated as single units for association and clustering. Among a few hundred genotyped donors of the cohort, an average of about 240,000 unique TCR beta nucleotide sequences were sequenced per donor, 15% to 20% of them non-productive.

The cohort comprised hundreds of healthy bone marrow donors. All cohort members were sampled while nominally healthy, although unrecorded immune exposures were likely present. The donor tested CMV seronegative and was one of the 352 seronegative cohort members. A peripheral blood sample was collected from each donor, and TCR beta sequencing was performed on peripheral blood mononuclear cells. The Qiagen DNeasy Blood Extraction Kit was used to extract genomic DNA from the blood cell samples. Spanning cysteine to phenylalanine, the CDR3 consists of 15 amino acids. Only CDR3 DNA remains: 45 bases, in frame from the first base. Unmatched junction bases come to 7, with V trimmed by 6 bases and J by 3 bases. The CDR1 and CDR2 encoded by the germline V gene (reference sequence) are LNHDA and SQIVND. Summary of the overall study and its limitations: When HLA alleles, especially DR and DQ, strongly co-occurred, TCR associations were difficult to assign to individual alleles. The study listed over 150 TCR beta chains as associated with cytomegalovirus. Only TCR beta chains were sequenced in this cohort, and the absence of alpha or paired-chain data limited detectable features. Across donors, most TCR sequences were observed very rarely, whereas some public TCRs were present in many individuals. The 87-base-pair reads could not distinguish some IMGT-functional V segments, including TRBV6-2 and TRBV6-3, so those segments were excluded. Because HLA typing was unavailable for some donors at each locus, only the typed subset was used in association tests. Roughly uniform sequencing depth across donors was assumed in presence/absence analyses, although this assumption may not hold. CMV serostatus was the only immune exposure information available for the cohort. Roughly 15 rarely observed V segments, including chromosome 9 orphons, were excluded from the earlier analysis of a few hundred of the donors because counts were too low. The authors suggested that the approach could potentially be generalized to other disease states and immunological phenotypes. According to a later analysis, most CMV-associated TCR beta chains appeared to be HLA-restricted, and the HLA associations seemed to be driven largely by CMV exposure. Compared with equally common non-associated chains, HLA-associated TCR beta chains in a later analysis were more clonally expanded and had lower generation probabilities. In a later genetic analysis, a missense DCLRE1C variant was associated with V-gene and J-gene trimming of TCR beta chains, and the association was replicated in an independent cohort. A later analysis reported that several top co-occurrence clusters appeared linked to parvovirus B19, influenza, CMV and Epstein-Barr virus. Linkage disequilibrium might explain the correlated functional status among segregating V segments, but an unknown experimental factor could not be ruled out. A further reported finding was that TCR beta sequences accurately predicted the HLA-A and HLA-B alleles for most subjects in the first cohort. In a later analysis, some 18,000 TCR beta sequences were associated with specific HLA alleles at a false discovery rate of 0.05. According to a later genetic analysis, donors in an Asian-associated ancestry cluster had fewer N-insertions in productive TCRs than the approximately 710-donor mean. A cluster of highly shared sequence variants was judged likely to represent a technical artifact of the sequencing pipeline. In an earlier analysis of about 600 of the donors, most TCR beta V segments appeared in productive rearrangements about 87% or about 30% of the time, broadly matching IMGT annotations. In both the original and validation cohorts, the classifier was reported to diagnose cytomegalovirus status with high specificity and sensitivity. In vitro tests confirmed that a few of the cytomegalovirus-associated TCR beta chains recognize cytomegalovirus antigens. In a later analysis, TCR association rates were found to vary across HLA loci, with the most associated TCRs seen for DRB1 alleles and the fewest for HLA-C alleles.

Library construction relied on the immunoSEQ multiplex PCR assay. The multiplex PCR relied on a mix of 60 forward primers for TCR Vbeta segments and 13 reverse primers for TCR Jbeta segments. The CDR3 region of rearranged TCR beta genes was amplified from genomic DNA by a multiplex PCR assay. Amplified TCR beta libraries were sequenced as 87-base-pair reads on the Illumina HiSeq System. Concerning the study's data processing: In a later analysis, some 80 million unique TCR beta chains were counted across the 650 to 750 repertoires, and around 11 million of these chains were shared by at least two donors. Raw reads were error-corrected and collapsed into unique sequences by a nearest-neighbor algorithm in which closely related sequences were merged to remove PCR and sequencing errors. To assign V, D and J gene segments, CDR3 sequences were aligned to IMGT reference sequences. For a sequence to be retained, at least a six-nucleotide match to both a V gene segment and a J gene segment was required. Rearrangements were called productive when the CDR3 lacked stop codons and stayed in frame with V and J; all others were non-productive. CDR3 was defined according to IMGT convention as the region running from the second conserved V-encoded cysteine to the conserved J-encoded phenylalanine. The earlier analysis of about 610 of the donors excluded sequences that lacked an unambiguous match to a single V gene segment. An earlier analysis of several hundred of the donors called V segments functional above 56.7% productive rearrangements and segregating when the between-donor standard deviation exceeded 5%. A statistical classification framework was developed to diagnose cytomegalovirus status using the catalog of TCR beta chain sequences. In a later analysis, V and J genes were assigned by comparing TCR nucleotide sequences against IMGT/GENE-DB human TR gene sequences. Using the TCRdist pipeline, a later analysis assigned CDR3 sequences along with most-parsimonious VDJ recombination scenarios. In a later analysis, each TCR beta chain was defined by its CDR3 amino acid sequence together with its V-gene family, and reads lacking a unique V-gene family were excluded. In a later analysis, around 650 highly shared, low-generation-probability nucleotide sequences were removed to address suspected cross-contamination and a sequencing artifact. For each public chain, a later analysis derived a clonal expansion index from normalized ranks of inferred template counts within each repertoire. In a later analysis, generation probabilities were computed using a VDJ recombination model fitted to out-of-frame rearrangements, and the results were checked against IGoR. In a later analysis, TCR-TCR, TCR-HLA and TCR-CMV co-occurrence was scored with hypergeometric tests, and a repertoire-size bias correction was applied to TCR pairs. A later analysis estimated false discovery rates by permuting HLA or CMV assignments 20 times. In a later analysis, co-occurring TCRs were grouped with DBSCAN, and TCRdist sequence similarity was added when clustering was performed within HLA-allele-positive subsets. Co-occurrence clustering excluded repertoires with fewer than 30,000 or more than 120,000 public chains, plus five with anomalous nucleotide sharing. As stored in TCRdb, this immuneACCESS dataset retains in-frame rearrangements with V and J assigned. A fraction of the clones does not appear; measured against another copy, unresolved V genes explain less than half of the discrepancy, and the remainder lacks a known reason. V, J and clone size reflect that table, while D and trimming were determined from the DNA. Here the sample has some 150,000 clones; roughly four fifths occur a single time. 1.5% to 2% of the sample is taken by the ten largest.

This clone was observed once. Its antigen specificity is not known. No qualities accompany the bases; no much larger clone lies one base away. This sequence was found in a female donor in good health and CMV-seronegative. The sample was PBMCs. Recombination linked TRBV19 to TRBJ2-1, with 8 bases in between that match TRBD1. Read as DNA, the sequence is TGTGCCAGTAGACCTGGACAGGGCTACTACAATGAGCAGTTCTTC. Translation gives CASRPGQGYYNEQFF.